Sequencing of this T cell receptor beta chain was carried out in a study of blood T cell repertoires in COVID-19. Across the whole study: The study drew acute and convalescent COVID-19 samples from the United States, Italy and Spain. PBMCs, B-cell-depleted T cells, or T cells provided the cDNA or gDNA that made up the material.

V shed 3 bases and J shed 2 bases, with 11 bases lying between them. CDR3 size: 14 residues. Germline V gene lookup returns CDR1 SEHNR and CDR2 FQNEAQ (reference sequence). As handled by the study authors: The authors estimated nucleated cell counts from reference gene primer amplification. Only in-frame clones appear in the TCRdb table, and some are missing; sequencing was by immunoSEQ multiplex PCR. Clone size and the V and J calls come from that table; the DNA yielded D and trimming. The profile shows 200,000 to 250,000 clones, around four fifths of them singletons. The chain couples TRBV7-9 to TRBJ2-7; tentative D call: TRBD1 (5 bases). Source material: peripheral blood. This sequence originates from a man younger than 45 with active or convalescent COVID-19. CDR3 region: CASSFTGAPYEQYF. The CDR3 coding sequence is TGTGCCAGCAGCTTCACAGGCGCTCCCTACGAGCAGTACTTC. Together with reference TRBV7-9 and TRBJ2-7, the CDR3 gives the full variable domain: DTGVSQNPRHKITKRGQNVTFRCDPISEHNRLYWYRQTLGQGPEFLTYFQNEAQLEKSRLLSDRFSAERPKGSFSTLEIQRTEQGDSAMYLCASSFTGAPYEQYFGPGTRLTVT.